This T cell receptor (beta chain) is from a study of OX40 agonist ivuxolimab in advanced cancers. Data came from immunoSEQ multiplex PCR; TCRdb stores just in-frame clones and leaves some out. The sample holds 70,000 or so clones, 70% to 90% seen once. This CDR3 region has 14 residues. Trimming pared 5 bases from V and 2 bases from J, leaving 13 bases between. In germline, CDR1 is SGHNT, CDR2 YENEEA. This sequence was found in an adult with an advanced solid tumor such as melanoma, head and neck, liver or kidney cancer. Source: CD4+ or CD8+ T cells sorted from blood, taken in a trial of the OX40 agonist ivuxolimab. The chain has TRBV11-3 and TRBJ2-7; the D is unclear. The CDR3 loop reads CASSPYSDPYEQYF. The CDR3, as DNA: TGTGCCAGCAGCCCATACAGCGACCCCTACGAGCAGTACTTC.